These T cell receptor beta chains were read from a single sample in a study of T cell responses to AZD1222 COVID-19 vaccine. TCRdb keeps only in-frame clones here, not all; method: immunoSEQ multiplex PCR. The data contain 90,000 to 120,000 clones, about 90% of them singletons. Material: peripheral blood, obtained 28 days after the second AZD1222 dose. The receptor set was obtained from an adult who received the AZD1222 COVID-19 vaccine. Both conserved end residues are part of each CDR3. D genes are given only for firm matches. The size of a clone is reported for some rows only, either as once, few or many, or as a class for expanded clones.

d_gene	abundance	v_gene	j_gene	CDR3nt	CDR3aa
TRBD1	.	TRBV30	TRBJ2-7	TGTGCCTGGAATCCGGGACAGCCCAACGAGCAGTACTTC	CAWNPGQPNEQYF
TRBD1	.	TRBV6-1	TRBJ1-2	TGTGCCAGCAGTGATCAGGGGGGTTATGGCTACACCTTC	CASSDQGGYGYTF
TRBD1	once	TRBV14	TRBJ1-2	TGTGCCAGCAGCCAAGCCGGGACAGGGGCCTATGGCTACACCTTC	CASSQAGTGAYGYTF
TRBD1	.	TRBV11-1	TRBJ1-5	TGTGCCAGCAGCTTGAGCAGGGGGAGCAATCAGCCCCAGCATTTT	CASSLSRGSNQPQHF
.	.	TRBV19	TRBJ2-7	TGTGCCAGTAGTATCGGCCAGGGCTACGAGCAGTACTTC	CASSIGQGYEQYF
.	.	TRBV19	TRBJ1-5	TGTGCCAGTAGAGTGGGGGGAATCTTTAGCAATCAGCCCCAGCATTTT	CASRVGGIFSNQPQHF
TRBD2	.	TRBV27	TRBJ2-7	TGTGCCAGCAGTTCGGGACTAGCGGCCTACGAGCAGTACTTC	CASSSGLAAYEQYF
.	.	TRBV5-4	TRBJ2-7	TGTGCCAGCAGCTTCGACAGGACGTACGAGCAGTACTTC	CASSFDRTYEQYF
.	once	TRBV7-2	TRBJ2-7	TGTGCCAGCAGCTCCCAAGCTAGGGGGGACGGCGGGAGTCGGGACGAGCAGTACTTC	CASSSQARGDGGSRDEQYF
TRBD2	few	TRBV6-1	TRBJ2-5	TGTGCCAGCAGTGATCCTGGACTAGCGGCCCAGGGGACCCAGTACTTC	CASSDPGLAAQGTQYF
.	.	TRBV5-6	TRBJ1-2	TGTGCCAGCAGCAAGGACCCCCGCGGCTACACCTTC	CASSKDPRGYTF
.	.	TRBV15	TRBJ2-3	TGTGCCACCAGCAGAGCGGGGGAAGCGGCAGATACGCAGTATTTT	CATSRAGEAADTQYF
.	.	TRBV29-1	TRBJ2-3	TGCAGCGTTCGGCGAGATACGCAGTATTTT	CSVRRDTQYF
TRBD1	.	TRBV12-5	TRBJ2-3	TGTGCTAGTGCCCCGAGGGACAGGGGGAGAGATACGCAGTATTTT	CASAPRDRGRDTQYF
.	.	TRBV3-1/TRBV3-2	TRBJ2-7	TGTGCCAGCAGTCTACAGGGCCGGGAGCAGTACTTC	CASSLQGREQYF
TRBD1	.	TRBV19	TRBJ1-1	TGTGCCAGTAGTACGAGTACTCGGGACAGCATTTCGAACACTGAAGCTTTCTTT	CASSTSTRDSISNTEAFF
.	.	TRBV7-2	TRBJ2-7	TGTGCCAGCAGCTTGGCAGGGCGCGAGCAGTACTTC	CASSLAGREQYF
.	.	TRBV12-3/TRBV12-4	TRBJ2-7	TGTGCCAGCAGTTTAGGCTCCTACGAGCAGTACTTC	CASSLGSYEQYF
.	.	TRBV5-6	TRBJ1-6	TGTGCCAGCAGCTTGGGACAAGACTATAATTCACCCCTCCACTTT	CASSLGQDYNSPLHF
TRBD2	.	TRBV20-1	TRBJ2-3	TGCAGTGCTACTGATAGACTAGCGGGAGGCCACACAGATACGCAGTATTTT	CSATDRLAGGHTDTQYF
.	.	TRBV19	TRBJ2-6	TGTGCCAGTAGTAGCCCCTGGGGGGCTGGGGCCAACGTCCTGACTTTC	CASSSPWGAGANVLTF
TRBD1	.	TRBV27	TRBJ2-7	TGTGCCAGACCAGGGGGCACGGTTTACGAGGAGCAGTACTTC	CARPGGTVYEEQYF
.	.	TRBV2	TRBJ1-1	TGTGCCAGCACCAAACGTATGATTCGACCCGGGGGAGCAGCGCAGGCTGAAGCTTTCTTT	CASTKRMIRPGGAAQAEAFF
TRBD1	.	TRBV2	TRBJ1-2	TGTGCCAGCAGAGAGACAGGGTCCCGCGGCTATGGCTACACCTTC	CASRETGSRGYGYTF
.	.	TRBV6-5	TRBJ1-1	TGTGCCAGCAGTTACCGAAAGAAAGGATCCACTGAAGCTTTCTTT	CASSYRKKGSTEAFF
.	few	TRBV19	TRBJ2-2	TGTGCCAGTACCCTGGGGGGACGGGGCACCGGGGAGCTGTTTTTT	CASTLGGRGTGELFF
.	.	TRBV19	TRBJ1-6	TGTGCCAGTAGTATGCCCGACAGGCCCTATAATTCACCCCTCCACTTT	CASSMPDRPYNSPLHF
TRBD1	.	TRBV2	TRBJ2-1	TGTGCCAGCATCGAGGAAGGACAGGGTTTTTACAATGAGCAGTTCTTC	CASIEEGQGFYNEQFF
.	.	TRBV11-2	TRBJ2-1	TGTGCCAGCAGCTTTTTTTTGGCAGAATCCTACAATGAGCAGTTCTTC	CASSFFLAESYNEQFF
TRBD1	.	TRBV5-1	TRBJ2-5	TGCGCCAGCAGCCTTTCGACAGGGTCCCAAGAGACCCAGTACTTC	CASSLSTGSQETQYF
.	.	TRBV6-1	TRBJ1-5	TGTGCCAGCAGTGAAGGGAGGAGTAGCAATCAGCCCCAGCATTTT	CASSEGRSSNQPQHF
.	.	TRBV3-1/TRBV3-2	TRBJ1-6	TGTGCCAGCAGCCACGAGGGGAAATCACCCCTCCACTTT	CASSHEGKSPLHF
.	.	TRBV5-1	TRBJ1-1	TGCGCCAGCAGCTTATCCCCGGGACAAAACACTGAAGCTTTCTTT	CASSLSPGQNTEAFF
TRBD1	.	TRBV4-2	TRBJ2-6	TGTGCCAGCAGCCAAGATCGGGTGATGGGGGACAGCTCTGGGGCCAACGTCCTGACTTTC	CASSQDRVMGDSSGANVLTF
.	.	TRBV30	TRBJ1-1	TGTGCCTGGAGCGAAACCGGGCCTGGGACTGAAGCTTTCTTT	CAWSETGPGTEAFF
.	.	TRBV5-4	TRBJ1-2	TGTGCCAGCAGCTTGGAAAAGGTGAGGCCCTATGGCTACACCTTC	CASSLEKVRPYGYTF
TRBD2	.	TRBV5-1	TRBJ2-1	TGCGCCAGCAGCTTGTACGGGTCAAATAGCGGGAGAAACAATGAGCAGTTCTTC	CASSLYGSNSGRNNEQFF
.	.	TRBV18	TRBJ2-7	TGTGCCAGCTCACAAGACAGAAGCTCCTACGAGCAGTACTTC	CASSQDRSSYEQYF
.	.	TRBV5-4	TRBJ1-6	TGTGCCAGCAGCTTGGGGGGCTCCTATAATTCACCCCTCCACTTT	CASSLGGSYNSPLHF
.	.	TRBV5-1	TRBJ1-1	TGCGCCAGCAGCTGGGACGTGTCCATGGTGAACACTGAAGCTTTCTTT	CASSWDVSMVNTEAFF
TRBD1	.	TRBV5-5	TRBJ1-6	TGTGCCAGCAGCTTGCGGGACAGGGATTCACCCCTCCACTTT	CASSLRDRDSPLHF
.	.	TRBV19	TRBJ1-1	TGTGCCAGTAGAGTCTCAGGGGCGGCCACTGAAGCTTTCTTT	CASRVSGAATEAFF